These T cell receptor beta chains were read from a single sample in a study of siplizumab effects on memory and regulatory T cells. Libraries were prepared by immunoSEQ multiplex PCR; TCRdb keeps only in-frame clonotypes and omits some of them. The sample has fewer than 65,000 clones, approximately 93% seen once; the top ten hold about 15%. Sequencing input: CD8+ T cells sorted from blood. These receptors were taken from a human donor in good health. The CDR3 runs from the conserved cysteine through the conserved F or W. D genes are given only for firm matches. A clone size is listed for some rows: how often the clone was seen (once, few, many), or a class if it is expanded.

d_gene	v_gene	abundance	j_gene	CDR3nt	CDR3aa
-	TRBV15	few	TRBJ2-2	TGTGCCACCAGCCGGGGAGGGGAGCTGTTTTTT	CATSRGGELFF
-	TRBV9	-	TRBJ2-7	TGTGCCAGCAGCCCCGAGAACAGGTATAACGAGCAGTACTTC	CASSPENRYNEQYF
-	TRBV6-1	-	TRBJ1-5	TGTGCCAGCAGTTCGCGATCGGGCAATCAGCCCCAGCATTTT	CASSSRSGNQPQHF
-	TRBV14	-	TRBJ2-1	TGTGCCAGCAGCCAAGAATCGGACAGCCGCTACAATGAGCAGTTCTTC	CASSQESDSRYNEQFF
-	TRBV9	-	TRBJ1-5	TGTGCCAGCAGCGTAACGTCGGGAGATCAGCCCCAGCATTTT	CASSVTSGDQPQHF
TRBD2	TRBV23-1	-	TRBJ2-3	TGCGCCAGCAGTCAATCGGAGGGACTAGCGAATCTAGATACGCAGTATTTT	CASSQSEGLANLDTQYF
-	TRBV29-1	-	TRBJ2-7	TGCAGCGTTGAGGCCAGTGACTACGAGCAGTACTTC	CSVEASDYEQYF
-	TRBV19	-	TRBJ2-2	TGTGCCAGTAGTACGCCGGGGGATTACACCGGGGAGCTGTTTTTT	CASSTPGDYTGELFF
TRBD1	TRBV7-9	-	TRBJ2-1	TGTGCCAGCAACCGGGACAGCCTCTACAATGAGCAGTTCTTC	CASNRDSLYNEQFF
-	TRBV7-9	-	TRBJ2-5	TGTGCCAGCAGCTCTTTAGCCTACACCGCCCAAGAGACCCAGTACTTC	CASSSLAYTAQETQYF
-	TRBV7-2	-	TRBJ2-1	TGTGCCAGCAGCCCTCGGGTCTCCTACAATGAGCAGTTCTTC	CASSPRVSYNEQFF
-	TRBV27	-	TRBJ2-7	TGTGCCAGCAGTTCGGGCAGATACTACGAGCAGTACTTC	CASSSGRYYEQYF
-	TRBV4-2	-	TRBJ2-1	TGTGCCAGCAGCCAATCCTACCACGCTATAGAGGGCTTATTGGACGATGAGCAGTTCTTC	CASSQSYHAIEGLLDDEQFF
TRBD1	TRBV7-9	-	TRBJ1-5	TGTGCCAGCAGCTTCCGTCCCGGGACAGGAAAGGATAGCAATCAGCCCCAGCATTTT	CASSFRPGTGKDSNQPQHF
-	TRBV11-2	-	TRBJ2-7	TGTGCCAGCAGCCCCCCCAAGGGCGAACGTCACTCCTACGAGCAGTACTTC	CASSPPKGERHSYEQYF